These 11 T cell receptor beta chains share one sample of origin, sequenced in a study of technical replicates of blood from a few donors. Some clones are missing from TCRdb's copy, which holds only in-frame ones; the method was immunoSEQ multiplex PCR. The sample consists of more than 70,000 clones, 93% of them appearing once. Sequencing used T cells isolated from PBMCs. These receptors all stem from a human donor in good health.

The chain uses TRBV27 and TRBJ2-7, with 7 bases lining up with TRBD1. The V gene's germline CDR1 is MNHEY and CDR2 SMNVEV (reference sequence). The CDR3 is 15 amino acids. After removal of 6 bases from V and 4 bases from J, the junction contained 12 bases not matched to a gene. For the CDR3, the DNA is TGTGCCAGCAGGACGTATACAGGGGCGGATTACGAGCAGTACTTC. Translation: CASRTYTGADYEQYF.

The chain is built from TRBV4-1 and TRBJ2-3, with a possible D match to TRBD1 (7 bases). Germline V lookup: CDR1 MGHRA, CDR2 YSYEKL. This CDR3 is built from 18 residues. Deletions cut 0 bases from V and 0 bases from J, with 16 bases between. This CDR3 reads CASSQDLGGGASTDTQYF. The CDR3 coding sequence is TGCGCCAGCAGCCAAGATCTTGGAGGGGGCGCTAGCACAGATACGCAGTATTTT.

The chain combines TRBV6-5 with TRBJ2-1, with 9 bases lining up with TRBD2. This CDR3 region has 15 residues. CDR1 is MNHEY and CDR2 is SVGAGI in the germline V gene. The V gene end was trimmed by 2 bases and the J gene end by 5 bases; junction bases not matched to a gene: 4. The CDR3 loop is CASSYIAGDHNEQFF. Here the CDR3 DNA reads TGTGCCAGCAGTTACATAGCGGGGGATCACAATGAGCAGTTCTTC.

This clone was found a few times. The rearrangement joins TRBV6-5 to TRBJ1-2, with a tentative D call TRBD1 (5 bases). From germline, CDR1 is MNHEY and CDR2 SVGAGI. This CDR3 has 12 residues. The V and J ends lost 5 bases and 4 bases respectively, with 8 bases between them. CDR3 in amino acids: CASSRGSYGYTF. DNA of the CDR3: TGTGCCAGCAGTAGGGGTTCCTATGGCTACACCTTC.

J is TRBJ2-7 and V is TRBV11-2; TRBD2 matches 10 bases. The CDR3 runs 18 residues. CDR1 is SGHAT, CDR2 FQNNGV, per germline. V lost 1 base, J lost 3 bases, and 12 bases stayed unmatched. CDR3 nucleotides: TGTGCCAGCAGCTTAGGACACCTGGGGACTAGCGTAATCTACGAGCAGTACTTC. Translation gives CASSLGHLGTSVIYEQYF.

The chain uses TRBV7-2 and TRBJ2-7, with 8 bases aligning to TRBD1. The length of the CDR3 is 18 residues. The V and J ends lost 5 bases and 1 base, in that order; junction bases with no gene match: 16. Germline CDR1 SGHTA, CDR2 FQGNSA. In DNA form, the CDR3 reads TGTGCCAGCAGCACTTTAACAGGGGGTACGCGTATTTCCTACGAGCAGTACTTC. Translated, it gives CASSTLTGGTRISYEQYF.

This sequence joins TRBV11-2 and TRBJ2-1; 11 bases map to TRBD1. The length of the CDR3 is 18 residues. The trim removed 5 bases at V and 4 bases at J, leaving 13 bases unmatched. Germline CDR1 reads SGHAT; CDR2 reads FQNNGV. The chain's CDR3 is CASSGARGRDRGYNEQFF. CDR3 nucleotides: TGTGCCAGCAGCGGAGCGAGGGGCCGGGACAGGGGGTACAATGAGCAGTTCTTC.

With respect to this clone: This sample also contains other DNA sequences that code for the same CDR3. The chain links TRBV14 to TRBJ2-6; weak D call: TRBD1 (6 bases). CDR3 length: 15 residues. Germline CDR1 reads SGHDN; CDR2 reads FVKESK. V was clipped by 4 bases and J by 4 bases, with 11 bases between them. CDR3 sequence (DNA): TGTGCCAGCAGCCTGCAGGGGCCCGGGGCCAACGTCCTGACTTTC. Encoded protein: CASSLQGPGANVLTF. Based on the CDR3 plus reference TRBV14 and TRBJ2-6, the full variable domain is EAGVTQFPSHSVIEKGQTVTLRCDPISGHDNLYWYRRVMGKEIKFLLHFVKESKQDESGMPNNRFLAERTGGTYSTLKVQPAELEDSGVYFCASSLQGPGANVLTFGAGSRLTVL.

The V call is TRBV5-4, the J call TRBJ2-5, with a weak D call TRBD2 (6 bases). Germline loops: CDR1 SGHNT, CDR2 YYREEE (reference sequence). This CDR3 comprises 14 residues. V lost 4 bases to trimming and J lost 5 bases, with 15 bases between them. The CDR3 loop is CASSIYGSYETQYF. Written as DNA, the CDR3 is TGTGCCAGCAGCATCTACGGGAGCTATGAGACCCAGTACTTC.

This clone was observed a handful of times. The gene calls are TRBV20-1 and TRBJ1-1; weak D call: TRBD1 (5 bases). Germline assignment: CDR1 DFQATT and CDR2 SNEGSKA (reference sequence). This CDR3 has 11 amino acids. Trimming cost V 3 bases and J 5 bases, with 7 bases left between them. The CDR3 loop is CSASRGTEAFF. CDR3 sequence (DNA): TGCAGTGCTAGCCGGGGGACTGAAGCTTTCTTT.

This rearrangement joins TRBV29-1 to TRBJ2-7, with D hard to call. Germline V CDR1 and CDR2: SQVTM, ANQGSEA. Trimming took off 2 bases at V and 4 bases at J, with 12 bases between the two ends. This CDR3 has 13 amino acids. Written as DNA, the CDR3 is TGCAGCGTTGAAAGCCCAGGATCGTACGAGCAGTACTTC. Translating gives CSVESPGSYEQYF.